This is a list of T cell receptor beta chains from one sample in a study of blood T cells in healthy people across ages. A single record per CDR3 protein comes from TCRdb applying MiXCR to the 5' RACE reads. The sample lists just under 900,000 distinct CDR3 sequences, around 30% occurring once. The sequencing input was blood. These TCRs come from an elderly woman in good health. Both conserved end residues are part of each CDR3. Fields, in order: V gene, CDR3 length, D gene, J gene, clone size, CDR3 protein, CDR3 DNA. D genes are given only for firm matches. Expanded clones are given a class, and other clones once, few, many or no size at all.

v_call: TRBV28
cdr3_length: 13
d_call: .
j_call: TRBJ1-2
clone_size: .
cdr3_aa: CASSLLAWSGYTF
cdr3_nt: TGTGCCAGCAGTTTACTGGCGTGGTCTGGCTACACCTTC

v_call: TRBV18
cdr3_length: 15
d_call: .
j_call: TRBJ2-7
clone_size: many
cdr3_aa: CASSPTSAGSYEQYF
cdr3_nt: TGTGCCAGCTCACCAACTTCCGCAGGGTCCTACGAGCAGTACTTC

v_call: TRBV7-2
cdr3_length: 16
d_call: .
j_call: TRBJ2-3
clone_size: many
cdr3_aa: CASSPPGARHPDTQYF
cdr3_nt: TGTGCCAGCAGCCCCCCAGGGGCGCGGCACCCAGATACGCAGTATTTT

v_call: TRBV7-2
cdr3_length: 18
d_call: .
j_call: TRBJ2-3
clone_size: many
cdr3_aa: CASSSNRPGPKPEDTQYF
cdr3_nt: TGTGCCAGCAGCTCCAATCGCCCCGGGCCCAAACCAGAAGATACGCAGTATTTT

v_call: TRBV27
cdr3_length: 20
d_call: .
j_call: TRBJ2-3
clone_size: .
cdr3_aa: CASSLLRDRPGKDSTDTQYF
cdr3_nt: TGTGCCAGCAGTTTGCTAAGAGACAGGCCGGGAAAGGATAGCACAGATACGCAGTATTTT

v_call: TRBV5-1
cdr3_length: 15
d_call: TRBD2
j_call: TRBJ2-1
clone_size: few
cdr3_aa: CASSLVGLAGNEQFF
cdr3_nt: TGCGCCAGCAGCTTGGTGGGTCTAGCGGGCAATGAGCAGTTCTTC

v_call: TRBV5-1
cdr3_length: 16
d_call: TRBD1
j_call: TRBJ1-1
clone_size: .
cdr3_aa: CASSPTPQGIFTEAFF
cdr3_nt: TGCGCCAGCAGCCCAACCCCACAGGGGATTTTCACTGAAGCTTTCTTT

v_call: TRBV9
cdr3_length: 18
d_call: TRBD2
j_call: TRBJ2-1
clone_size: many
cdr3_aa: CASSPFGGGLAAYNEQFF
cdr3_nt: TGTGCCAGCAGCCCCTTTGGGGGGGGACTAGCGGCTTACAATGAGCAGTTCTTC

v_call: TRBV28
cdr3_length: 14
d_call: TRBD2
j_call: TRBJ2-3
clone_size: .
cdr3_aa: CASRSGGTLDTQYF
cdr3_nt: TGTGCCAGCAGGAGCGGGGGGACTTTAGATACGCAGTATTTT

v_call: TRBV6-2/TRBV6-3
cdr3_length: 15
d_call: TRBD1
j_call: TRBJ2-4
clone_size: many
cdr3_aa: CASSPQGFVKNIQYF
cdr3_nt: TGTGCCAGCAGCCCACAGGGGTTCGTCAAAAACATTCAGTACTTC

v_call: TRBV28
cdr3_length: 15
d_call: TRBD1
j_call: TRBJ2-7
clone_size: few
cdr3_aa: CASSRHTDRVYEQYF
cdr3_nt: TGTGCCAGCAGTCGACATACGGACAGGGTCTACGAGCAGTACTTC

v_call: TRBV2
cdr3_length: 15
d_call: TRBD2
j_call: TRBJ2-3
clone_size: many
cdr3_aa: CASSETSGTTDTQYF
cdr3_nt: TGTGCCAGCAGTGAAACTAGCGGAACCACAGATACGCAGTATTTT

v_call: TRBV7-2
cdr3_length: 16
d_call: TRBD2
j_call: TRBJ2-5
clone_size: once
cdr3_aa: CASSIVAGGFKETQYF
cdr3_nt: TGTGCCAGCAGCATCGTAGCGGGGGGATTTAAAGAGACCCAGTACTTC

v_call: TRBV20-1
cdr3_length: 15
d_call: TRBD2
j_call: TRBJ2-1
clone_size: .
cdr3_aa: CSAREGRETYNEQFF
cdr3_nt: TGCAGTGCTAGAGAGGGGAGGGAAACCTACAACGAGCAGTTCTTC

v_call: TRBV18
cdr3_length: 14
d_call: .
j_call: TRBJ2-1
clone_size: many
cdr3_aa: CASSPSNHDNEQFF
cdr3_nt: TGTGCCAGCTCACCATCCAATCACGACAATGAGCAGTTCTTC

v_call: TRBV7-2
cdr3_length: 16
d_call: TRBD2
j_call: TRBJ2-5
clone_size: .
cdr3_aa: CASSLDGRGGLETQYF
cdr3_nt: TGTGCCAGCAGCTTAGACGGGCGGGGGGGCCTGGAGACCCAGTACTTC

v_call: TRBV28
cdr3_length: 14
d_call: .
j_call: TRBJ2-6
clone_size: .
cdr3_aa: CASNPGGGANVLTF
cdr3_nt: TGTGCCAGCAATCCGGGTGGCGGGGCCAACGTCCTGACTTTC

v_call: TRBV6-2/TRBV6-3
cdr3_length: 14
d_call: .
j_call: TRBJ1-5
clone_size: many
cdr3_aa: CASRPDRLNQPQHF
cdr3_nt: TGTGCCAGCAGGCCTGACAGGCTCAATCAGCCCCAGCATTTT

v_call: TRBV5-1
cdr3_length: 13
d_call: .
j_call: TRBJ1-5
clone_size: many
cdr3_aa: CASSLSQGQPQHF
cdr3_nt: TGCGCCAGCAGCTTATCTCAGGGGCAGCCCCAGCATTTT

v_call: TRBV29-1
cdr3_length: 15
d_call: TRBD2
j_call: TRBJ2-1
clone_size: .
cdr3_aa: CSVEGGGGVYNEQFF
cdr3_nt: TGCAGCGTTGAAGGGGGCGGGGGGGTCTACAATGAGCAGTTCTTC

v_call: TRBV20-1
cdr3_length: 13
d_call: .
j_call: TRBJ2-3
clone_size: many
cdr3_aa: CSATWAGPDTQYF
cdr3_nt: TGCAGTGCCACGTGGGCGGGCCCAGATACGCAGTATTTT

v_call: TRBV29-1
cdr3_length: 14
d_call: .
j_call: TRBJ1-2
clone_size: few
cdr3_aa: CSVEQEKPNYGYTF
cdr3_nt: TGCAGCGTCGAACAGGAGAAACCTAACTATGGCTACACCTTC

v_call: TRBV30
cdr3_length: 13
d_call: TRBD2
j_call: TRBJ2-5
clone_size: few
cdr3_aa: CAWSTRGAETQYF
cdr3_nt: TGTGCCTGGAGTACGCGGGGGGCCGAGACCCAGTACTTC

v_call: TRBV7-2
cdr3_length: 19
d_call: TRBD1
j_call: TRBJ1-1
clone_size: .
cdr3_aa: CASSSETGDRVFANTEAFF
cdr3_nt: TGTGCCAGCAGCTCAGAGACGGGGGACAGGGTCTTTGCGAACACTGAAGCTTTCTTT

v_call: TRBV6-6
cdr3_length: 14
d_call: TRBD1
j_call: TRBJ2-7
clone_size: .
cdr3_aa: CASSRQGSMGEQYF
cdr3_nt: TGTGCCAGCAGCCGACAGGGAAGTATGGGCGAGCAGTACTTC

v_call: TRBV27
cdr3_length: 15
d_call: .
j_call: TRBJ2-7
clone_size: many
cdr3_aa: CASSDSGTRAYEQYF
cdr3_nt: TGTGCCAGCAGTGACTCCGGGACCCGGGCCTACGAGCAGTACTTC

v_call: TRBV7-9
cdr3_length: 16
d_call: TRBD2
j_call: TRBJ2-1
clone_size: many
cdr3_aa: CASSLAKRGGLNEQFF
cdr3_nt: TGTGCCAGCAGCTTAGCGAAGCGGGGGGGCCTTAATGAGCAGTTCTTC

v_call: TRBV7-8
cdr3_length: 14
d_call: .
j_call: TRBJ2-1
clone_size: many
cdr3_aa: CASSFELGYNEQFF
cdr3_nt: TGTGCCAGCAGCTTTGAACTCGGCTACAATGAGCAGTTCTTC

v_call: TRBV5-6
cdr3_length: 13
d_call: TRBD2
j_call: TRBJ2-7
clone_size: .
cdr3_aa: CASSVGTSDEQYF
cdr3_nt: TGTGCCAGCAGCGTAGGGACTAGCGATGAGCAGTACTTC

v_call: TRBV5-6
cdr3_length: 16
d_call: .
j_call: TRBJ2-1
clone_size: many
cdr3_aa: CASSHRVGGVHNEQFF
cdr3_nt: TGTGCCAGCAGCCACCGAGTGGGGGGTGTCCACAATGAGCAGTTCTTC

v_call: TRBV20-1
cdr3_length: 14
d_call: TRBD1
j_call: TRBJ1-2
clone_size: many
cdr3_aa: CSASPGTGIYGYTF
cdr3_nt: TGCAGTGCTAGTCCCGGGACAGGGATCTATGGCTACACCTTC

v_call: TRBV5-1
cdr3_length: 14
d_call: .
j_call: TRBJ2-5
clone_size: many
cdr3_aa: CASTPMGSQETQYF
cdr3_nt: TGCGCCAGCACCCCAATGGGCTCCCAAGAGACCCAGTACTTC

v_call: TRBV5-1
cdr3_length: 15
d_call: TRBD2
j_call: TRBJ2-5
clone_size: many
cdr3_aa: CASKAGEPAFASQYF
cdr3_nt: TGCGCCAGCAAAGCGGGGGAGCCCGCCTTTGCGTCCCAGTACTTC

v_call: TRBV30
cdr3_length: 15
d_call: TRBD1
j_call: TRBJ1-5
clone_size: .
cdr3_aa: CAWSVTGVGNQPQHF
cdr3_nt: TGTGCCTGGAGTGTAACAGGGGTTGGCAATCAGCCCCAGCATTTT

v_call: TRBV20-1
cdr3_length: 12
d_call: .
j_call: TRBJ1-5
clone_size: many
cdr3_aa: CSASGGNQPQHF
cdr3_nt: TGCAGTGCTAGTGGGGGGAACCAGCCCCAGCATTTT

v_call: TRBV2
cdr3_length: 15
d_call: .
j_call: TRBJ1-6
clone_size: few
cdr3_aa: CASSGVSQSGSPLHF
cdr3_nt: TGTGCCAGCAGTGGTGTATCGCAAAGCGGTTCACCCCTCCACTTT

v_call: TRBV27
cdr3_length: 14
d_call: .
j_call: TRBJ2-6
clone_size: many
cdr3_aa: CASRQGSGANVLTF
cdr3_nt: TGTGCCAGCAGGCAGGGCTCTGGGGCCAACGTCCTGACTTTC

v_call: TRBV20-1
cdr3_length: 16
d_call: .
j_call: TRBJ1-5
clone_size: .
cdr3_aa: CSASDQGPWGNQPRHF
cdr3_nt: TGCAGTGCTAGCGACCAGGGGCCCTGGGGAAATCAGCCCCGGCATTTT

v_call: TRBV20-1
cdr3_length: 16
d_call: .
j_call: TRBJ2-2
clone_size: many
cdr3_aa: CSARGPTVGGTGELFF
cdr3_nt: TGCAGTGCTAGAGGCCCCACGGTAGGGGGAACCGGGGAGCTGTTTTTT

v_call: TRBV19
cdr3_length: 14
d_call: .
j_call: TRBJ2-3
clone_size: many
cdr3_aa: CASSTTELTDTQYF
cdr3_nt: TGTGCCAGTAGTACAACGGAGCTCACAGATACGCAGTATTTT

v_call: TRBV7-2
cdr3_length: 15
d_call: TRBD2
j_call: TRBJ2-5
clone_size: many
cdr3_aa: CASSLALAGAETQYF
cdr3_nt: TGTGCCAGCAGCTTAGCACTAGCGGGGGCAGAGACCCAGTACTTC

v_call: TRBV6-2/TRBV6-3
cdr3_length: 13
d_call: TRBD1
j_call: TRBJ2-5
clone_size: many
cdr3_aa: CASSRTGSETQYF
cdr3_nt: TGTGCCAGCAGCAGGACAGGTTCGGAGACCCAGTACTTC

v_call: TRBV6-5
cdr3_length: 10
d_call: .
j_call: TRBJ2-7
clone_size: many
cdr3_aa: CASPVREQYF
cdr3_nt: TGTGCCAGCCCTGTGCGCGAGCAGTACTTC

v_call: TRBV4-3
cdr3_length: 14
d_call: .
j_call: TRBJ1-2
clone_size: many
cdr3_aa: CASSQAVTVGGYTF
cdr3_nt: TGCGCCAGCAGCCAAGCGGTGACGGTGGGTGGCTACACCTTC

v_call: TRBV12-3/TRBV12-4
cdr3_length: 16
d_call: .
j_call: TRBJ1-2
clone_size: many
cdr3_aa: CASSFPGTHEFYGYTF
cdr3_nt: TGTGCCAGCAGTTTTCCCGGGACGCACGAATTCTATGGCTACACCTTC

v_call: TRBV7-2
cdr3_length: 14
d_call: TRBD1
j_call: TRBJ1-1
clone_size: .
cdr3_aa: CASSQGGSLTEAFF
cdr3_nt: TGTGCCAGCAGCCAAGGGGGCTCCCTCACTGAAGCTTTCTTT

v_call: TRBV12-3/TRBV12-4
cdr3_length: 12
d_call: TRBD1
j_call: TRBJ1-2
clone_size: many
cdr3_aa: CASSKDRKGYTF
cdr3_nt: TGTGCCAGCAGTAAGGACAGGAAGGGCTACACCTTC

v_call: TRBV20-1
cdr3_length: 11
d_call: .
j_call: TRBJ1-2
clone_size: few
cdr3_aa: CSAFRGAGYTF
cdr3_nt: TGCAGTGCCTTCCGGGGGGCCGGCTACACCTTC

v_call: TRBV3-1
cdr3_length: 15
d_call: TRBD1
j_call: TRBJ1-2
clone_size: .
cdr3_aa: CASSPPGQKNYGYTF
cdr3_nt: TGTGCCAGCAGCCCACCGGGACAGAAAAACTATGGCTACACCTTC

v_call: TRBV24-1
cdr3_length: 16
d_call: TRBD1
j_call: TRBJ2-2
clone_size: .
cdr3_aa: CATSDPGTGNTGELFF
cdr3_nt: TGTGCCACCAGTGATCCTGGGACAGGGAACACCGGGGAGCTGTTTTTT

v_call: TRBV5-6
cdr3_length: 14
d_call: .
j_call: TRBJ2-1
clone_size: few
cdr3_aa: CASSLVAGADEQFF
cdr3_nt: TGTGCCAGCAGCTTGGTCGCAGGAGCGGATGAGCAGTTCTTC

v_call: TRBV9
cdr3_length: 15
d_call: TRBD1
j_call: TRBJ2-2
clone_size: .
cdr3_aa: CVSSVGRGWTGELFF
cdr3_nt: TGTGTCAGCAGCGTAGGCAGGGGGTGGACCGGGGAGCTGTTTTTT

v_call: TRBV10-3
cdr3_length: 14
d_call: .
j_call: TRBJ1-2
clone_size: many
cdr3_aa: CAISDPRSHYGYTF
cdr3_nt: TGTGCCATCAGTGACCCCAGGAGCCACTATGGCTACACCTTC

v_call: TRBV3-1
cdr3_length: 18
d_call: TRBD2
j_call: TRBJ2-1
clone_size: many
cdr3_aa: CASSPTLAGLDSYNEQFF
cdr3_nt: TGTGCCAGCAGTCCGACACTAGCGGGGCTAGACTCCTACAATGAGCAGTTCTTC